This T cell receptor (beta chain) is from a study of blood T cell repertoires in COVID-19. Across the whole study: Donors in the United States, Italy and Spain gave samples during acute or convalescent COVID-19. PBMCs, B-cell-depleted T cells, or T cells were the source of the cDNA or gDNA that made up the material.

Per the authors' pipeline: Estimated nucleated cell counts came from reference gene primer amplification. TCRdb's copy holds only in-frame clones and misses some; the assay was immunoSEQ multiplex PCR. The D gene and trimming were derived from the DNA, and the V and J assignments and clone size from that table. The top ten hold less than 20% of the sample, which has some 17,000 clones, around 90% seen once. The CDR3 has 14 residues. From germline, CDR1 is MNHEY and CDR2 SVGAGI. V dropped 6 bases and J dropped 0 bases, with 12 bases sitting between them. This sequence originates from a man aged 45 to 65 with active COVID-19. J is TRBJ2-7 and V is TRBV6-5; D remains ambiguous. Specimen: peripheral blood. The CDR3 sequence is CASSLQYDSYEQYF. DNA of the CDR3: TGTGCCAGCAGCCTACAGTACGACTCCTACGAGCAGTACTTC.